This TCR beta chain was documented in a study of blood T cell repertoires in COVID-19. Study information: Spain, Italy and the United States supplied samples that represented acute and convalescent COVID-19. The analysed material was cDNA or gDNA that came from T cells, B-cell-depleted T cells, or PBMCs.

Germline trimming cut 2 bases from V and 6 bases from J; bases unmatched to any gene: 2. Germline V gives CDR1 MNHEY, CDR2 SMNVEV (reference sequence). The CDR3 sequence is 15 residues long. Sequencing was performed with immunoSEQ multiplex PCR; in TCRdb, only in-frame clones are kept and a portion is missing. This table has about 320,000 clones, around 90% appearing once. The study recruited people aged roughly 18 to 89 years across about 25 US areas. Cohort 3 recovered donors had two negative PCRs, clearance, or symptom resolution. Sequencing was done on a sample of PBMCs or T cells enriched from blood (not recorded which). This chain uses TRBV27 with TRBJ2-2; 11 positions match TRBD2. The origin of this receptor is a woman aged 18 to 35 who had recovered from COVID-19. CDR3 region: CASSLTSGRSGELFF. Written as DNA, the CDR3 is TGTGCCAGCAGTTTAACTAGCGGGAGATCCGGGGAGCTGTTTTTT.